A selection of T cell receptor beta chains follows, all from one sample in a study of vaccination effects on CD4 cells after COVID-19. TCRdb's copy holds only in-frame clones and misses some; the assay was immunoSEQ multiplex PCR. The data contain about 20,000 clones, about two thirds of them singletons. These TCRs' antigens remain unknown. The sequencing used CD4+ T cells from PBMCs cultured with HCoV-229E spike peptides, collected before COVID-19 vaccination. The origin of the receptors is a human donor who received a COVID-19 vaccine. Each CDR3 is given with its conserved first and last residue. The order of the fields is J gene, V gene, D gene, clone size, CDR3 protein, CDR3 DNA. A D gene is named only where the DNA matches it firmly. Not all rows give a size; the values are once, few, many and, for expanded clones, a class.

J: TRBJ2-7; V: TRBV29-1; D: -; size: -; CDR3: CSVARQDSYEQYF; DNA: TGCAGCGTTGCCAGACAGGATTCCTACGAGCAGTACTTC
J: TRBJ2-3; V: TRBV5-1; D: -; size: once; CDR3: CASSLVPGTSTDTQYF; DNA: TGCGCCAGCAGCTTGGTGCCGGGGACTAGCACAGATACGCAGTATTTT
J: TRBJ1-5; V: TRBV29-1; D: TRBD1; size: -; CDR3: CSVRQGEHQPQHF; DNA: TGCAGCGTTAGACAGGGGGAACACCAGCCCCAGCATTTT
J: TRBJ2-5; V: TRBV5-4; D: TRBD1; size: few; CDR3: CASSLQGAGETQYF; DNA: TGTGCCAGCAGCCTACAGGGGGCTGGGGAGACCCAGTACTTC
J: TRBJ2-7; V: TRBV3-1/TRBV3-2; D: -; size: -; CDR3: CASSQDVEQYF; DNA: TGTGCCAGCAGCCAAGATGTCGAGCAGTACTTC
J: TRBJ2-4; V: TRBV3-1/TRBV3-2; D: -; size: -; CDR3: CASSQIGRVAKNIQYF; DNA: TGTGCCAGCAGCCAAATCGGCAGGGTAGCCAAAAACATTCAGTACTTC
J: TRBJ2-1; V: TRBV19; D: -; size: -; CDR3: CASSIQWGSYNEQFF; DNA: TGTGCCAGTAGTATTCAATGGGGATCCTACAATGAGCAGTTCTTC
J: TRBJ1-1; V: TRBV19; D: TRBD1; size: -; CDR3: CASSRDRGGTEAFF; DNA: TGTGCCAGTAGTAGAGACAGGGGAGGAACTGAAGCTTTCTTT
J: TRBJ1-2; V: TRBV6-5; D: TRBD1; size: -; CDR3: CASSSSGTGGWGGYTF; DNA: TGTGCCAGCAGTTCCTCCGGAACAGGGGGCTGGGGTGGCTACACCTTC
J: TRBJ1-4; V: TRBV30; D: -; size: -; CDR3: CAWSMVGDGNEKLFF; DNA: TGTGCCTGGAGTATGGTGGGGGACGGCAATGAAAAACTGTTTTTT
J: TRBJ1-6; V: TRBV19; D: -; size: -; CDR3: CASSSFGSPLHF; DNA: TGTGCCAGTAGTTCCTTCGGTTCACCCCTCCACTTT
J: TRBJ1-6; V: TRBV3-1/TRBV3-2; D: -; size: -; CDR3: CASSGGGGFGNSPLHF; DNA: TGTGCCAGCAGCGGTGGAGGGGGGTTTGGGAATTCACCCCTCCACTTT
J: TRBJ1-2; V: TRBV7-2; D: -; size: medium-sized; CDR3: CASSYYDLVYGYTF; DNA: TGTGCCAGCAGCTACTATGATTTGGTTTATGGCTACACCTTC